The present T cell receptor (beta chain) was sequenced within a study of blood T cell repertoires in COVID-19. In the authors' workflow: Reference gene primers were amplified, and this amplification served to estimate nucleated cell counts. Only in-frame clones appear in the TCRdb table, and some are missing; sequencing was by immunoSEQ multiplex PCR. D and trimming were read from the DNA, whereas the V and J calls and clone size are those reported in that table. The table records some 200,000 clones, about 85% of them present only once. This clonotype originated in a man in his 60s with active or convalescent COVID-19. The sequencing input was peripheral blood.

The CDR3 spells CASSLDNEETQYF. In DNA, the CDR3 is TGCGCCAGCAGCTTGGATAACGAGGAGACCCAGTACTTC. V usage is TRBV5-1 and J usage is TRBJ2-5, with unresolved D. This CDR3 is 13 amino acids long. CDR1 is SGHRS and CDR2 is YFSETQ in the germline V gene. The V gene lost 0 bases and the J gene lost 5 bases, with 8 bases spanning the gap.